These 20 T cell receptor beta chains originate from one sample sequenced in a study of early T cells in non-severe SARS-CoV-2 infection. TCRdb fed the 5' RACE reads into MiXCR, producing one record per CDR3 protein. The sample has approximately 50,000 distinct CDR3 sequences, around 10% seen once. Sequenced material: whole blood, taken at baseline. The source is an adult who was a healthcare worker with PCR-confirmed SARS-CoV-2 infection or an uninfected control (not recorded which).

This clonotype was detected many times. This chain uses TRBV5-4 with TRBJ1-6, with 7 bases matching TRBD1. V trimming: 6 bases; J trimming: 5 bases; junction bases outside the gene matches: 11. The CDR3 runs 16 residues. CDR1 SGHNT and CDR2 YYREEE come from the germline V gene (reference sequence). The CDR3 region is CASTLRQGNNNSPLHF. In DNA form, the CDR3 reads TGTGCCAGCACCCTAAGACAGGGTAATAATAATTCACCCCTCCACTTT.

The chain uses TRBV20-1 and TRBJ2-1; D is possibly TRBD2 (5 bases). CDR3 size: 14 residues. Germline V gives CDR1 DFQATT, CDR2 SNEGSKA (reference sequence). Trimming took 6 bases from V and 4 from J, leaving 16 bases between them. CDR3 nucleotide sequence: TGCAGTGCAGAGGGCCAGCCTCTTTACAATGAGCAGTTCTTC. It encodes CSAEGQPLYNEQFF.

CDR3: CASSLLVGLAASYEQYF. DNA for the CDR3: TGTGCCAGCAGCCTCCTTGTGGGACTAGCGGCCTCCTACGAGCAGTACTTC. This chain joins TRBV28 and TRBJ2-7, with TRBD2 matching over 11 bases. V dropped 6 bases and J dropped 0; count of bases not matched to a gene: 10. The germline V gene encodes CDR1 MDHEN and CDR2 SYDVKM. The CDR3 has 17 residues.

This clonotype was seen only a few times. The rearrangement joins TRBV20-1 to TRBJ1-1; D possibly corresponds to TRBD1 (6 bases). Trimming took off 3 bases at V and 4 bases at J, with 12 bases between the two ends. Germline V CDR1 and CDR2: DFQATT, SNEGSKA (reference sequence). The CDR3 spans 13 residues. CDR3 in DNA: TGCAGTGCTAGGGAAACAGGGATCACTGAAGCTTTCTTT. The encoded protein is CSARETGITEAFF.

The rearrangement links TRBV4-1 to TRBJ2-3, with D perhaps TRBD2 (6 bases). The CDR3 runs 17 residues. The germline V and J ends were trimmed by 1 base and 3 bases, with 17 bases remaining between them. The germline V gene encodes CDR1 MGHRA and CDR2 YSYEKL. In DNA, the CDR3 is TGCGCCAGCAGCCAAGTCGGCCCGGGAGACGCAACAGATACGCAGTATTTT. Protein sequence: CASSQVGPGDATDTQYF.

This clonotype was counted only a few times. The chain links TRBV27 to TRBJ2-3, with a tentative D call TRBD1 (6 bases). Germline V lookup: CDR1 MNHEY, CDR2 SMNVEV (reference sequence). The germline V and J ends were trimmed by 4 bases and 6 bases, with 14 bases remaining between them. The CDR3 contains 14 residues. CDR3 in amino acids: CASSYPTQGDTQYF. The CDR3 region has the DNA TGTGCCAGCAGTTACCCCACCCAGGGGGATACGCAGTATTTT.

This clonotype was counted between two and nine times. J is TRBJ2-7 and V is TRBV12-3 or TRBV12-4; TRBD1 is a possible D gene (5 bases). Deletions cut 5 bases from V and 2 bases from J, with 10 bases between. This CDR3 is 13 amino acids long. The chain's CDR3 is CASSATVTYEQYF. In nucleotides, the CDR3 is TGTGCCAGCAGTGCGACAGTTACCTACGAGCAGTACTTC.

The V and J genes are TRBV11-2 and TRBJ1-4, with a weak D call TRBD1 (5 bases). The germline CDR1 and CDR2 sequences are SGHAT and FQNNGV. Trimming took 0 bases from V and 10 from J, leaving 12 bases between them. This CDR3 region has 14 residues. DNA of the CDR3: TGTGCCAGCAGCTTAGATCCTCTCCAGGGAAAACTGTTTTTT. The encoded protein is CASSLDPLQGKLFF. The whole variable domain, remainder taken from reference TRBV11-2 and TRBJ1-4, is EAGVAQSPRYKIIEKRQSVAFWCNPISGHATLYWYQQILGQGPKLLIQFQNNGVVDDSQLPKDRFSAERLKGVDSTLKIQPAKLEDSAVYLCASSLDPLQGKLFFGSGTQLSVL.

Here the CDR3 reads CASSARSGRYNEQFF. The CDR3 DNA reads as TGCGCCAGCAGCGCTAGAAGCGGGAGATACAATGAGCAGTTCTTC. V gene TRBV5-1 combines with J gene TRBJ2-1, with TRBD2 matching over 8 bases. This CDR3 spans 15 amino acids. Germline CDR1 SGHRS, CDR2 YFSETQ. The V segment lost 4 bases and the J segment 4 bases; nucleotides outside the gene matches: 7.

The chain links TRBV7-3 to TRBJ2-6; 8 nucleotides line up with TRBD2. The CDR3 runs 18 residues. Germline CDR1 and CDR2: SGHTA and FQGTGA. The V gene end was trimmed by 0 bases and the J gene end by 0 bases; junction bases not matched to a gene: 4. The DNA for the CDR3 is TGTGCCAGCAGCTTAACCAGCGGGAGTGGCTCTGGGGCCAACGTCCTGACTTTC. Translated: CASSLTSGSGSGANVLTF.

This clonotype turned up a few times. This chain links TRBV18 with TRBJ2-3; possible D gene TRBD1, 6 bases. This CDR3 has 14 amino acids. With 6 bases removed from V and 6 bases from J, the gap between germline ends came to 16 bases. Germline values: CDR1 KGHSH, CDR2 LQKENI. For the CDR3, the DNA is TGTGCCAGCTCGCGGACAGCGACCGGCGATACGCAGTATTTT. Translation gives CASSRTATGDTQYF.

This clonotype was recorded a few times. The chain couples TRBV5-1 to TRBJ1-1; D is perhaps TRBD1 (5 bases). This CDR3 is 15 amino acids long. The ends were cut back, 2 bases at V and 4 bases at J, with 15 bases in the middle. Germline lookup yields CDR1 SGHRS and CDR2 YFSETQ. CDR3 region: CASSFRGPVGTEAFF. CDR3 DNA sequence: TGCGCCAGCAGCTTTAGGGGCCCCGTGGGCACTGAAGCTTTCTTT.

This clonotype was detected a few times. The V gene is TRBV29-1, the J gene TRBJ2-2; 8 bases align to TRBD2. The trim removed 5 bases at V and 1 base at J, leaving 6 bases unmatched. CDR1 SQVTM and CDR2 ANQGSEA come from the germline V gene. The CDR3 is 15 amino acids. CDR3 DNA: TGCAGCGTTCCCACTAGCGGTTTGAACACCGGGGAGCTGTTTTTT. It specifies CSVPTSGLNTGELFF.

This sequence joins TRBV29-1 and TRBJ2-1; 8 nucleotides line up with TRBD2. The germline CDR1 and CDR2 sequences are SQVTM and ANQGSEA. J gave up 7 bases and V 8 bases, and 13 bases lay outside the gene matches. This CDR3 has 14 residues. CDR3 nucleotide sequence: TGCAGCACGAACGGGCGGGAGGTGGGGAATGAGCAGTTCTTC. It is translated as CSTNGREVGNEQFF.

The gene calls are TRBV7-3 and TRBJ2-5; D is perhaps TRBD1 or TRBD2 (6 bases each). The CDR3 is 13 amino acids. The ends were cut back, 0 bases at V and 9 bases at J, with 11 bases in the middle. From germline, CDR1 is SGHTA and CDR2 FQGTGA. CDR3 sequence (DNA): TGTGCCAGCAGCTTAACGGAGGGGGTTGCCCAGTACTTC. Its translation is CASSLTEGVAQYF. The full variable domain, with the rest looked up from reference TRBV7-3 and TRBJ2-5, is GAGVSQTPSNKVTEKGKYVELRCDPISGHTALYWYRQSLGQGPEFLIYFQGTGAADDSGLPNDRFFAVRPEGSVSTLKIQRTERGDSAVYLCASSLTEGVAQYFGPGTRLLVL.

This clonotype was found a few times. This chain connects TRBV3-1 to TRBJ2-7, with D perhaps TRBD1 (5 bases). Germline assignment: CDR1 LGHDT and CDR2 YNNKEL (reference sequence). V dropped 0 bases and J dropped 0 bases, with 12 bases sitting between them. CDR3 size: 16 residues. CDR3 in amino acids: CASSQDQTEVSYEQYF. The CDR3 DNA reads TGTGCCAGCAGCCAAGATCAGACAGAGGTCTCCTACGAGCAGTACTTC.

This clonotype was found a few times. The CDR3 loop reads CASSQGSGSEAFF. The CDR3 coding sequence is TGCGCCAGCAGCCAAGGGTCGGGCTCTGAAGCTTTCTTT. The gene calls are TRBV4-3 and TRBJ1-1; no clear D. V was clipped by 1 base and J by 6 bases, with 9 bases between them. This CDR3 is 13 amino acids long. From germline, CDR1 is LGHNA and CDR2 YSLEER.

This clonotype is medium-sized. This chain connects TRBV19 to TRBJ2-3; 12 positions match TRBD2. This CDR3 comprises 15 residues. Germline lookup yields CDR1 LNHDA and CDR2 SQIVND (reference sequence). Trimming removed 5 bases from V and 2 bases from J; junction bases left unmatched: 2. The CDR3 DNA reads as TGTGCCAGTAGTGGACTAGCGGGACACACAGATACGCAGTATTTT. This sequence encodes CASSGLAGHTDTQYF.

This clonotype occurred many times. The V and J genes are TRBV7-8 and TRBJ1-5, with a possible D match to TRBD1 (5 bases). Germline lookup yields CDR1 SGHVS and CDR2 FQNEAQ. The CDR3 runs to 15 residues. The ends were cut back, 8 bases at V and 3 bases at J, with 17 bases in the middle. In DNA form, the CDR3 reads TGTGCCAGCGCCTCTAGCGGGGGAGTCAATCAGCCCCAGCATTTT. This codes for CASASSGGVNQPQHF. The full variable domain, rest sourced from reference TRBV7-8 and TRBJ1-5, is GAGVSQSPRYKVAKRGQDVALRCDPISGHVSLFWYQQALGQGPEFLTYFQNEAQLDKSGLPSDRFFAERPEGSVSTLKIQRTQQEDSAVYLCASASSGGVNQPQHFGDGTRLSIL.

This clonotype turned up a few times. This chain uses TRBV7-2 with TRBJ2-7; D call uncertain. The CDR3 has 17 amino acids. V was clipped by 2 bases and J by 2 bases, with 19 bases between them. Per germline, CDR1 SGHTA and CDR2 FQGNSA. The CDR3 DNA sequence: TGTGCCAGCAGCTTAAGAACAACTCGTCGTGACACCTACGAGCAGTACTTC. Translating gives CASSLRTTRRDTYEQYF.